A selection of T cell receptor beta chains follows, all from one sample in a study of T-cell reconstitution after alpha-beta-depleted transplantation in children. TCRdb reanalysed the PCR reads using MiXCR and keeps one entry per CDR3 protein. Of 400,000 to 550,000 distinct CDR3 sequences listed, more than 9% are singletons. Here the sequenced sample was PBMCs, taken before TCRalphabeta/CD19-depleted stem cell transplant. The receptors originated from a child between 2 and 9 years old with inherited bone marrow failure, due to receive a stem cell transplant. CDR3s include the opening cysteine and the closing phenylalanine or tryptophan.

>TRBV20-1|TRBJ2-7
CSARVSSEQYF
>TRBV29-1|TRBJ2-3
CSVWTGPYTDTQYF
>TRBV5-1|TRBJ2-2
CASSLAGTSTGELFF
>TRBV27|TRBJ1-1
CASSFVGDLGRAEAFF
>TRBV12-3/TRBV12-4|TRBJ2-7
CASRSGSFYEQYF
>TRBV20-1|TRBJ2-7
CSARVPGGPYEQYF
>TRBV5-1|TRBJ2-7
CASRVTAVGGEQYF
>TRBV29-1|TRBJ2-5
CSQTGAEETQYF
>TRBV20-1|TRBJ2-3
CSAPEGGTDTQYF
>TRBV27|TRBJ2-7
CASSFGTNYEQYF